This entry describes one T cell receptor (beta chain). The sequencing template was cDNA reverse transcribed from extracted RNA. Measured with immunoSEQ multiplex PCR; TCRdb has only the in-frame clones, and not every one. The sample carries over 90,000 clones, 85% to 90% recorded once. This entry comes from a study of CD8+ T cells in alopecia areata. Whole-study context: Oral tofacitinib (5 to 10 mg twice daily) was administered to treated patients.

Treatment in this sample: oral pan-JAK inhibitor, 5-10 mg twice daily. Alopecia areata patients provided lesional scalp punch biopsies and peripheral blood, both collected for the study. The TCR was taken from a human donor with alopecia areata. The material sequenced was CD8+ T cells sorted from blood, taken between weeks 30 and 35, from a patient treated with tofacitinib.

The CDR3 sequence: CSPGRGDTEAFF. The CDR3 bases are TGCAGCCCAGGACGCGGGGACACTGAAGCTTTCTTT. The chain recombines TRBV29-1 with TRBJ1-1; D remains ambiguous. Looked up from germline, CDR1 is SQVTM and CDR2 is ANQGSEA. The CDR3 is 12 residues long. V dropped 8 bases and J dropped 3 bases, with 13 bases sitting between them.